Shown below are 32 T cell receptor beta chains from a single sample sequenced in a study of blood T cell repertoires in COVID-19. Clones were read by immunoSEQ multiplex PCR, and TCRdb kept only the in-frame ones, dropping some. In the table there are 42,000 or so clones, roughly 92% of which are singletons. What was sequenced was peripheral blood. The receptors stem from a man aged 50-59 years with active COVID-19.

This clone was observed a single time. The rearrangement links TRBV29-1 to TRBJ2-1; TRBD2 agrees at 10 bases. Trimming removed 6 bases from V and 0 bases from J; junction bases left unmatched: 17. The CDR3 runs 19 residues. CDR1 is SQVTM and CDR2 is ANQGSEA in the germline V gene. Here the CDR3 DNA reads TGCAGCGTCCCCACGCTAGCGGGAGACCTGTCCGGCTCCTACAATGAGCAGTTCTTC. Its protein is CSVPTLAGDLSGSYNEQFF.

V gene TRBV19 combines with J gene TRBJ2-1; 7 bases are a match to TRBD1. The CDR3 is 13 residues long. Germline V gene sequence: CDR1 LNHDA, CDR2 SQIVND (reference sequence). The V segment lost 5 bases and the J segment 8 bases; nucleotides outside the gene matches: 6. In DNA form, the CDR3 reads TGTGCCAGTAGTGTGACAGGGAAGGATGAGCAGTTCTTC. Residues: CASSVTGKDEQFF.

The chain employs TRBV20-1 and TRBJ2-4; 7 bases fit TRBD2. CDR1 and CDR2 (germline): DFQATT, SNEGSKA (reference sequence). V dropped 3 bases and J dropped 1; count of bases not matched to a gene: 6. The CDR3 has 15 amino acids. Written as DNA, the CDR3 is TGCAGTGCTAGTGCGGGGGTTGCGGCCAAAAACATTCAGTACTTC. Amino acid sequence: CSASAGVAAKNIQYF.

The chain recombines TRBV29-1 with TRBJ2-2, with 14 bases lining up with TRBD2. This CDR3 has 15 residues. Losses at the gene ends were 7 bases for V and 5 bases for J; bases not matched to a gene: 6. Germline lookup yields CDR1 SQVTM and CDR2 ANQGSEA. The CDR3 region is CSAKGTSGRTGELFF. The DNA of the CDR3 is TGCAGCGCCAAAGGGACTAGCGGGAGAACCGGGGAGCTGTTTTTT.

The gene calls are TRBV7-2 and TRBJ1-2, with 8 bases matching TRBD1. This CDR3 comprises 17 residues. Germline CDR1 and CDR2: SGHTA and FQGNSA. With 6 bases clipped from V and 3 bases from J, the junction kept 15 bases outside the gene matches. CDR3 nucleotide sequence: TGTGCCAGCAGTCGAGACGGACAGGGTGTTTTGGACTATGGCTACACCTTC. This translates into CASSRDGQGVLDYGYTF.

The sample holds one count of this clone. V gene TRBV28 combines with J gene TRBJ1-1, with TRBD1 as a possible D gene (6 bases). Germline loops: CDR1 MDHEN, CDR2 SYDVKM. The CDR3 covers 12 residues. Trimming shortened V by 5 bases and J by 6 bases, and 10 bases separated the two germline ends. The CDR3 DNA sequence: TGTGCCAGCAGTCCACCAGGGGCTGAAGCTTTCTTT. As protein: CASSPPGAEAFF.

The chain links TRBV2 to TRBJ2-5; 13 nucleotides agree with TRBD2. This CDR3 comprises 15 residues. Germline CDR1 reads SNHLY; CDR2 reads FYNNEI. Trimming removed 5 bases from V and 5 bases from J; junction bases left unmatched: 5. The CDR3: CASSRTSGRSETQYF. CDR3 nucleotides: TGTGCCAGCAGTCGGACTAGCGGGAGAAGCGAGACCCAGTACTTC.

The chain joins TRBV28 to TRBJ2-7, with 10 bases fitting TRBD2. The CDR3 runs 18 residues. In germline, CDR1 is MDHEN, CDR2 SYDVKM. The V and J ends lost 3 bases and 0 bases, in that order; junction bases with no gene match: 11. CDR3 DNA: TGTGCCAGCAGTTTCCCAGCGGGAGGGCCGAGGAGCTCCTACGAGCAGTACTTC. Amino acid sequence: CASSFPAGGPRSSYEQYF.

This rearrangement joins TRBV7-7 to TRBJ2-1, with 11 nucleotides matching TRBD2. The germline V gene has CDR1 SSHAT and CDR2 FNYEAQ (reference sequence). The CDR3 is 16 residues long. Trimming took 4 bases from V and 9 from J; bases not matched to a gene: 11. CDR3 nucleotides: TGTGCCAGCAGCTCCTATAGCGGGAGGGCAGAGGGTGAGCAGTTCTTC. It specifies CASSSYSGRAEGEQFF.

The chain uses TRBV4-1 and TRBJ1-1; 7 bases line up with TRBD1. Germline CDR1 and CDR2: MGHRA and YSYEKL. Trimming at V came to 0 bases and at J to 1 base, leaving 14 bases not matched to a gene. The CDR3 has 19 residues. DNA for the CDR3: TGCGCCAGCAGCCAAGAGAGGTTAACAGGGGCCTCGGGGAACACTGAAGCTTTCTTT. Amino acid sequence: CASSQERLTGASGNTEAFF.

The chain uses TRBV10-3 and TRBJ1-3, with D tentatively TRBD1 (6 bases). Looked up from germline, CDR1 is ENHRY and CDR2 is SYGVKD. The length of the CDR3 is 14 residues. V shed 8 bases and J shed 2 bases, with 13 bases lying between them. CDR3 bases: TGTGCCATCGGCCGACAGGACCCTGGAAACACCATATATTTT. Its translation is CAIGRQDPGNTIYF.

V usage is TRBV6-5 and J usage is TRBJ1-5, with D perhaps TRBD1 (5 bases). Germline V gene sequence: CDR1 MNHEY, CDR2 SVGAGI. V was trimmed by 7 bases and J by 5 bases, leaving 18 bases between them. This CDR3 has 15 amino acids. The CDR3 reads CASTRGPGGDQPQHF. The CDR3 DNA reads as TGTGCCAGCACCCGTGGACCGGGGGGTGATCAGCCCCAGCATTTT.

The J gene is TRBJ1-4, the V gene TRBV2; 7 positions match TRBD1. The ends lost 6 bases at V and 1 base at J; junction bases unmatched: 5. The CDR3 runs to 15 residues. Looked up from germline, CDR1 is SNHLY and CDR2 is FYNNEI. CDR3 in DNA: TGTGCCAGCAGGGTCAGACAGGGAACTAATGAAAAACTGTTTTTT. This encodes CASRVRQGTNEKLFF.

The V gene is TRBV27, the J gene TRBJ2-3; 10 positions agree with TRBD2. From germline, CDR1 is MNHEY and CDR2 SMNVEV (reference sequence). This CDR3 region has 14 residues. The V segment lost 5 bases and the J segment 5 bases; nucleotides outside the gene matches: 4. CDR3 in DNA: TGTGCCAGCAGTATACGGACTAGCGGAGATACGCAGTATTTT. This translates into CASSIRTSGDTQYF.

The rearrangement uses TRBV23-1 and TRBJ2-7; TRBD1 agrees at 7 bases. TRBV23-1 falls under the ORF class, with uncertain function. There are 13 residues in the CDR3. Germline trimming cut 6 bases from V and 6 bases from J; bases unmatched to any gene: 8. The CDR3 region has the DNA TGCGCCAGCAGACCGGGACAGACCGGCGAGCAGTACTTC. Protein product: CASRPGQTGEQYF.

This chain joins TRBV5-1 and TRBJ2-2; D may be TRBD1 (5 bases). V was cut by 7 bases and J by 4 bases, with 8 bases left in between. This CDR3 has 12 residues. Per the germline V gene, CDR1 is SGHRS and CDR2 is YFSETQ. CDR3 amino acids: CASAGFTGELFF. CDR3 nucleotide sequence: TGCGCCAGCGCAGGGTTCACCGGGGAGCTGTTTTTT.

J is TRBJ2-1 and V is TRBV11-3, with D tentatively TRBD1 (6 bases). V lost 5 bases, J lost 5 bases, and 13 bases lay in between. This CDR3 is 14 amino acids long. Germline V gene lookup returns CDR1 SGHNT and CDR2 YENEEA. The CDR3 loop is CASSEPTGHNEQFF. CDR3 bases: TGTGCCAGCAGCGAACCGACAGGCCACAATGAGCAGTTCTTC. Based on the CDR3 plus reference TRBV11-3 and TRBJ2-1, the full variable domain is EAGVVQSPRYKIIEKKQPVAFWCNPISGHNTLYWYLQNLGQGPELLIRYENEEAVDDSQLPKDRFSAERLKGVDSTLKIQPAELGDSAVYLCASSEPTGHNEQFFGPGTRLTVL.

V gene TRBV4-1 combines with J gene TRBJ2-7; 7 bases are a match to TRBD1. This CDR3 has 16 amino acids. Per germline, CDR1 MGHRA and CDR2 YSYEKL. The V and J ends lost 1 base and 0 bases, in that order; junction bases with no gene match: 6. The CDR3 region is CASSQAPGQLSYEQYF. The CDR3 nucleotides are TGCGCCAGCAGCCAAGCCCCGGGACAGCTCTCCTACGAGCAGTACTTC.

The chain links TRBV5-1 to TRBJ2-2, with D tentatively TRBD1 (7 bases). The germline CDR1 and CDR2 sequences are SGHRS and YFSETQ. This CDR3 is built from 17 residues. Trimming left V 0 bases short and J 3 bases short, with 15 bases between. The CDR3 here is CASSLEAGGLDTGELFF. The DNA of the CDR3 is TGCGCCAGCAGCTTGGAGGCAGGGGGACTGGACACCGGGGAGCTGTTTTTT.

The rearrangement uses TRBV11-2 and TRBJ2-7; D is unresolved. The V end was cut by 1 base, the J end by 0 bases, with 7 bases between. The germline CDR1 and CDR2 sequences are SGHAT and FQNNGV. The length of the CDR3 is 14 residues. CDR3 nucleotide sequence: TGTGCCAGCAGCTTAGGTCTCCCCTCCTACGAGCAGTACTTC. Encoded protein: CASSLGLPSYEQYF.

V and J are TRBV19 and TRBJ1-5; D perhaps matches TRBD1 (6 bases). The CDR3 spans 13 residues. The V gene lost 6 bases and the J gene lost 4 bases, with 10 bases spanning the gap. Germline CDR1 reads LNHDA; CDR2 reads SQIVND (reference sequence). CDR3 protein: CASSQGWNQPQHF. The CDR3 coding sequence is TGTGCCAGTAGCCAGGGGTGGAATCAGCCCCAGCATTTT.

The chain couples TRBV10-2 to TRBJ2-1; D remains ambiguous. CDR1 is WSHSY, CDR2 SAAADI, per germline. The CDR3 is made up of 14 amino acids. V lost 5 bases and J lost 8, with 16 bases in between. CDR3 in amino acids: CASSRAWVGDEQFF. The DNA of the CDR3 is TGCGCCAGCAGTCGCGCTTGGGTGGGCGATGAGCAGTTCTTC.

J is TRBJ1-2 and V is TRBV6-5; tentatively, D is TRBD1 (5 bases). The CDR3 extends over 14 amino acids. Germline loops: CDR1 MNHEY, CDR2 SVGAGI. Trimming pared 0 bases from V and 6 bases from J, leaving 11 bases between. The CDR3 region has the DNA TGTGCCAGCAGTTACTCCTCGGGGGTAGATGGCTACACCTTC. It specifies CASSYSSGVDGYTF.

This chain joins TRBV4-1 and TRBJ1-2, with 7 bases aligning to TRBD1. The CDR3 length is 15 residues. Germline V lookup: CDR1 MGHRA, CDR2 YSYEKL. V gave up 1 base and J gave up 4 bases; unmatched junction bases: 6. The CDR3 DNA reads TGCGCCAGCAGCCAAGGACAGGGACCATTCTATGGCTACACCTTC. It encodes CASSQGQGPFYGYTF.

The rearrangement joins TRBV27 to TRBJ1-1; perhaps TRBD1 as D (5 bases). There are 15 residues in the CDR3. CDR1 and CDR2 from the germline V gene are MNHEY and SMNVEV (reference sequence). V lost 5 bases and J 0 bases, leaving 13 bases between the germline ends. The CDR3 spells CASSVLGTMNTEAFF. CDR3 bases: TGTGCCAGCAGTGTTCTGGGGACTATGAACACTGAAGCTTTCTTT.

This chain uses TRBV7-3 with TRBJ1-1; D is possibly TRBD1 (5 bases). This CDR3 has 13 amino acids. The germline V gene has CDR1 SGHTA and CDR2 FQGTGA. Trimming pared 3 bases from V and 1 base from J, leaving 6 bases between. The CDR3 region has the DNA TGTGCCAGCAGCTTGCAGGGGAACACTGAAGCTTTCTTT. This encodes CASSLQGNTEAFF.

The chain uses TRBV20-1 and TRBJ2-1; D unclear. V was clipped by 3 bases and J by 6 bases, with 6 bases between them. There are 11 residues in the CDR3. Germline CDR1 and CDR2: DFQATT and SNEGSKA (reference sequence). DNA for the CDR3: TGCAGTGCTAGTAGCTTCAATGAGCAGTTCTTC. Protein sequence: CSASSFNEQFF.

The sample holds one count of this clone. J is TRBJ1-2 and V is TRBV6-6; 8 bases align to TRBD1. J was trimmed by 3 bases and V by 10 bases; bases with no gene match: 10. This CDR3 spans 14 amino acids. Per the germline V gene, CDR1 is MNHNY and CDR2 is SVGAGI (reference sequence). CDR3 nucleotide sequence: TGTGCCACCAAAGCCTCGACAGGGGACTATGGCTACACCTTC. Translating it yields CATKASTGDYGYTF.

The genes are TRBV12-3 or TRBV12-4 and TRBJ1-2; no reliable D call. The length of the CDR3 is 13 residues. V was trimmed by 5 bases and J by 8 bases, leaving 15 bases between them. As DNA, the CDR3 is TGTGCCAGCAGTCTTAACCCCTTGGCCGGCTACACCTTC. Translated: CASSLNPLAGYTF.

The V and J genes are TRBV6-5 and TRBJ1-1; 8 bases map to TRBD1. The CDR3 has 14 amino acids. V lost 0 bases and J lost 10; bases outside the gene matches: 7. Per germline, CDR1 MNHEY and CDR2 SVGAGI. CDR3 nucleotides: TGTGCCAGCAGTTACTCGACCCGACAGGGGCCAGCTTTCTTT. Protein product: CASSYSTRQGPAFF.

The chain carries TRBV9 and TRBJ2-5; D perhaps matches TRBD2 (6 bases). V lost 0 bases, J lost 1 base, and 10 bases lay in between. CDR1 is SGDLS, CDR2 YYNGEE, per germline. This CDR3 has 15 residues. The CDR3 is CASSVVSSGQETQYF. CDR3 DNA: TGTGCCAGCAGCGTAGTGAGTAGCGGCCAAGAGACCCAGTACTTC.

The chain carries TRBV11-2 and TRBJ1-1, with TRBD1 matching 8 bases. V gave up 1 base and J gave up 0 bases; unmatched junction bases: 10. CDR1 is SGHAT, CDR2 FQNNGV, per germline. This CDR3 spans 18 amino acids. DNA of the CDR3: TGTGCCAGCAGCTTAGCCCGGGACAGGTCCCCTATGAACACTGAAGCTTTCTTT. This sequence encodes CASSLARDRSPMNTEAFF.